Listed here is a single TCR beta chain. Per the germline V gene, CDR1 is SGHRS and CDR2 is YFSETQ. There are 13 residues in the CDR3. The V and J ends lost 9 bases and 2 bases respectively, with 15 bases between them. This entry is derived from a study of glioma-infiltrating T cells after dendritic cell vaccination. Study-wide background: Autologous tumor lysate-pulsed dendritic cell vaccination was given between the early 2000s and the early 2010s.

The sample's time point: after dendritic cell vaccination, including at tumor progression/relapse. Clones were sequenced by immunoSEQ multiplex PCR, and TCRdb holds only the in-frame ones, with some missing. The sample records more than 75,000 clones, 80% to 85% being singletons. This specimen consisted of blood, obtained after dendritic cell vaccination. This chain links TRBV5-1 with TRBJ2-7; D uncertain. The source is a human donor with glioblastoma. CDR3 in DNA: TGCGCCACCAGGTTGTCAGGTGCCTACGAGCAGTACTTC. Amino acid sequence: CATRLSGAYEQYF. The full variable domain, rest sourced from reference TRBV5-1 and TRBJ2-7, is KAGVTQTPRYLIKTRGQQVTLSCSPISGHRSVSWYQQTPGQGLQFLFEYFSETQRNKGNFPGRFSGRQFSNSRSEMNVSTLELGDSALYLCATRLSGAYEQYFGPGTRLTVT.